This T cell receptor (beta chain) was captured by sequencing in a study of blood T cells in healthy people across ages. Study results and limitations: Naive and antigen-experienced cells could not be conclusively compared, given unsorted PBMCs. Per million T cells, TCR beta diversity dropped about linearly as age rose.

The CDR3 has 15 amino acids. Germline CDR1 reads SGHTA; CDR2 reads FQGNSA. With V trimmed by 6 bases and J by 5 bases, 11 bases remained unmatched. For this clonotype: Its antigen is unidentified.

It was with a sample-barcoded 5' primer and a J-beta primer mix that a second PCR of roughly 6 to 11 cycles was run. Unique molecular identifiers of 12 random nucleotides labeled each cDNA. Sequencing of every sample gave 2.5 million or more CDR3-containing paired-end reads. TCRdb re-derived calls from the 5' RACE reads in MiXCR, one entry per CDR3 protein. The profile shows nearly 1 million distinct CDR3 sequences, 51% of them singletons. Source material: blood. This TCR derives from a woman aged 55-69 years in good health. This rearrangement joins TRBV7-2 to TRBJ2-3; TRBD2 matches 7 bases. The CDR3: CASSIRFGRIDTQYF. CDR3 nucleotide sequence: TGTGCCAGCAGTATTCGGTTCGGGAGGATAGATACGCAGTATTTT.